A single sample is the source of the 17 T cell receptor beta chains below, sequenced in a study of shared clonotypes between healthy human individuals. CD45RO-negative, CCR7-selected cells formed the naive CD8 fraction, which excluded terminally differentiated effector memory CD45RA+ cells. Sequencing was performed with immunoSEQ multiplex PCR; in TCRdb, only in-frame clones are kept and a portion is missing. This sample has some 1,900,000 clones; about 95% occur once, and the top ten carry 0.9% to 1.5%. The specimen sequenced was naive CD8+ T cells sorted from blood. These receptor sequences come from a man aged 18 to 35 in good health.

V gene TRBV13 combines with J gene TRBJ2-7; D possibly matches TRBD1 or TRBD2 (5 bases each). CDR3 length equals 14 residues. The ends were cut back, 3 bases at V and 0 bases at J, with 9 bases in the middle. CDR1 is PRHDT and CDR2 is FYEKMQ in the germline V gene (reference sequence). CDR3 nucleotides: TGTGCCAGCAGCTTGGGACCGCACTCCTACGAGCAGTACTTC. It encodes CASSLGPHSYEQYF.

The chain is built from TRBV7-9 and TRBJ2-1; 12 bases fit TRBD2. The V gene's germline CDR1 is SEHNR and CDR2 FQNEAQ (reference sequence). The ends lost 1 base at V and 7 bases at J; junction bases unmatched: 11. CDR3 size: 18 residues. The DNA for the CDR3 is TGTGCCAGCAGCTTAGTAGCGGGGGCTAGCGGGAGGGAGAATGAGCAGTTCTTC. It specifies CASSLVAGASGRENEQFF.

The genes are TRBV30 and TRBJ2-7; D is tentatively TRBD1 or TRBD2 (5 bases each). Germline assignment: CDR1 GTSNPN and CDR2 SVGIG (reference sequence). The CDR3 totals 14 residues. V was shortened by 2 bases and J by 2 bases, with 13 bases between the two germline ends. CDR3 nucleotide sequence: TGTGCCTGGAGTTTTGAGGGCAGGGCCTACGAGCAGTACTTC. This gives the protein CAWSFEGRAYEQYF.

A single count supports this clone. The chain recombines TRBV5-4 with TRBJ1-4, with D possibly being TRBD1 (5 bases). CDR3 length equals 14 residues. Per germline, CDR1 SGHNT and CDR2 YYREEE (reference sequence). Trimming removed 4 bases at V and 10 bases at J, with 17 bases between. The DNA for the CDR3 is TGTGCCAGCAGCGACCGGGGCCCGGAGGGAAAACTGTTTTTT. It codes for CASSDRGPEGKLFF.

This clone was seen only once. The V gene is TRBV19, the J gene TRBJ2-7; the D gene is possibly TRBD2 (5 bases). Germline CDR1 is LNHDA and CDR2 is SQIVND (reference sequence). V gave up 5 bases and J gave up 2 bases, with 16 bases separating them. This CDR3 is 15 amino acids long. DNA for the CDR3: TGTGCCAGTAGTCGCATACCAGCGGACGCCTACGAGCAGTACTTC. It yields the protein CASSRIPADAYEQYF.

The V call is TRBV30, the J call TRBJ1-1; 9 nucleotides agree with TRBD1. The CDR3 consists of 14 residues. Looked up from germline, CDR1 is GTSNPN and CDR2 is SVGIG (reference sequence). The junction had 10 bases not matched to a gene; V was cut back by 7 bases and J by 4 bases. CDR3 DNA sequence: TGTGCCTTCGACGGGACAGGGTCGGGCACTGAAGCTTTCTTT. It yields the protein CAFDGTGSGTEAFF.

V gene TRBV2 combines with J gene TRBJ2-2; 8 positions match TRBD2. V was pared by 6 bases and J by 3 bases, with 6 bases of the junction left unmatched. From germline, CDR1 is SNHLY and CDR2 FYNNEI. The CDR3 contains 15 residues. The CDR3 coding sequence is TGTGCCAGCAGAGTCGGGAGGGCCGACACCGGGGAGCTGTTTTTT. This encodes CASRVGRADTGELFF.

On this clone: A much larger clone lies one base from this, so it may be a read error. The same CDR3 can be traced to other DNA sequences in this sample. The V call is TRBV5-1, the J call TRBJ2-7; D is unresolved. The V gene lost 2 bases and the J gene lost 4 bases, with 4 bases spanning the gap. Germline V gene data show CDR1 as SGHRS and CDR2 as YFSETQ. This CDR3 has 11 residues. The CDR3 DNA reads as TGCGCCAGCAGCTTAGGATACGAGCAGTACTTC. Translating it yields CASSLGYEQYF.

The chain joins TRBV30 to TRBJ2-7; 11 positions agree with TRBD1. CDR3 size: 12 residues. V dropped 8 bases and J dropped 6; count of bases not matched to a gene: 6. The germline V gene encodes CDR1 GTSNPN and CDR2 SVGIG (reference sequence). The CDR3 bases are TGTGCCGGAACCGGGACAGGGGGCGAGCAGTACTTC. Translating gives CAGTGTGGEQYF.

The CDR3 is CASSLRGTGDTQYF. DNA for the CDR3: TGTGCCAGCAGCTTAAGGGGGACAGGAGATACGCAGTATTTT. The chain carries TRBV7-3 and TRBJ2-3, with 8 bases that match TRBD1. This CDR3 has 14 amino acids. Germline V gene lookup returns CDR1 SGHTA and CDR2 FQGTGA. The J segment lost 5 bases and the V segment lost 1 base, leaving 2 bases of the junction unmatched.

Worth noting for this clone: The identical CDR3 is also encoded by other nucleotide sequences in the sample. The genes are TRBV4-3 and TRBJ2-1, with 11 bases lining up with TRBD2. In germline, CDR1 is LGHNA, CDR2 YSLEER. This CDR3 is 16 amino acids long. V gave up 3 bases and J gave up 0 bases; unmatched junction bases: 1. This CDR3 is CASSQGLAASYNEQFF. The CDR3, as DNA: TGCGCCAGCAGCCAGGGACTAGCGGCCTCCTACAATGAGCAGTTCTTC.

The rearrangement links TRBV5-1 to TRBJ2-2; TRBD1 might be the D (6 bases). From germline, CDR1 is SGHRS and CDR2 YFSETQ. V was pared by 6 bases and J by 1 base, with 16 bases between. The CDR3 loop spans 16 amino acids. The CDR3 spells CASTWWGQVNTGELFF. CDR3 nucleotides: TGCGCCAGCACCTGGTGGGGACAAGTGAACACCGGGGAGCTGTTTTTT.

The rearrangement uses TRBV2 and TRBJ2-1, with D maybe TRBD2 (5 bases). This CDR3 is built from 15 residues. The V end was cut by 3 bases, the J end by 5 bases, with 14 bases between. Germline V gene sequence: CDR1 SNHLY, CDR2 FYNNEI. For the CDR3, the DNA is TGTGCCAGCAGTGATGGCGGGCACACCCACAATGAGCAGTTCTTC. Encoded protein: CASSDGGHTHNEQFF.

The chain recombines TRBV2 with TRBJ2-5; D gene ambiguous. The CDR3 totals 12 residues. Trimming stripped 3 bases from V and 1 base from J, with 3 bases between. From germline, CDR1 is SNHLY and CDR2 FYNNEI. In DNA, the CDR3 is TGTGCCAGCAGTGATCTCCAAGAGACCCAGTACTTC. It yields the protein CASSDLQETQYF.

This chain connects TRBV30 to TRBJ1-6; no clear D. The CDR3 runs 16 residues. Germline V gene sequence: CDR1 GTSNPN, CDR2 SVGIG (reference sequence). V lost 0 bases and J lost 3, with 12 bases in between. The CDR3 DNA reads TGTGCCTGGAGTGTATTAGCCGCAGGCTATAATTCACCCCTCCACTTT. It encodes CAWSVLAAGYNSPLHF. Using reference TRBV30 and TRBJ1-6 for the parts outside the CDR3, the full variable domain is SQTIHQWPATLVQPVGSPLSLECTVEGTSNPNLYWYRQAAGRGLQLLFYSVGIGQISSEVPQNLSASRPQDRQFILSSKKLLLSDSGFYLCAWSVLAAGYNSPLHFGNGTRLTVT.

J is TRBJ2-2 and V is TRBV2, with D unresolved. Germline-derived CDR1 and CDR2 are SNHLY and FYNNEI. V lost 5 bases, J lost 6 bases, and 22 bases lay in between. The CDR3 consists of 17 residues. The CDR3: CASSKGSVWSISGELFF. The DNA for the CDR3 is TGTGCCAGCAGTAAAGGGTCGGTGTGGTCCATTTCCGGGGAGCTGTTTTTT.

V usage is TRBV27 and J usage is TRBJ2-1, with D perhaps matching TRBD1 or TRBD2 (5 bases each). The germline gives CDR1 MNHEY, CDR2 SMNVEV (reference sequence). Trimming removed 2 bases from V and 6 bases from J, with 14 bases in between. This CDR3 is built from 15 residues. CDR3 coding DNA: TGTGCCAGCAGTTTACGGGGACCCTCTTTCAATGAGCAGTTCTTC. Translated, it gives CASSLRGPSFNEQFF.